Following are 5 T cell receptor beta chains from one sample sequenced in a study of regulatory T cells in long-lasting Graves disease. For TCR beta, libraries came from iRepertoire HTBI primers and Arm-PCR of CDR3 regions. MiXCR was run by TCRdb on the multiplex PCR reads, yielding one entry per CDR3 protein. Here the sample spans over 500,000 distinct CDR3 sequences, roughly 16% being singletons. Time point noted: newly diagnosed GD, antithyroid drugs for less than 3 months. The TCR library was prepared using RNA isolated from PBMCs. The same data also went into a second study, on T cells in Graves' hyperthyroidism and ophthalmopathy.

Specimen: peripheral blood mononuclear cells (PBMCs), collected at new diagnosis, from a patient treated with antithyroid drugs. These receptors came from a woman aged 25 to 39 with Graves disease.

This CDR3 is CASSSSSGTGNTIYF. The CDR3 DNA is TGTGCCAGTAGCTCCTCGTCAGGAACCGGAAACACCATATATTTT. V and J are TRBV19 and TRBJ1-3; D unclear. Germline V gene data show CDR1 as LNHDA and CDR2 as SQIVND (reference sequence). The CDR3 runs 15 residues. Trimming removed 6 bases from V and 4 bases from J, with 16 bases in between.

This chain uses TRBV6-5 with TRBJ1-6; no clear D. Germline loops: CDR1 MNHEY, CDR2 SVGAGI. Between the trimmed V and J ends, which lost 4 bases and 9 bases, there was a span of 10 bases. CDR3 size: 13 residues. Here the CDR3 reads CASSFERVSPLHF. The CDR3 nucleotides read TGTGCCAGCAGTTTCGAACGGGTTTCACCCCTCCACTTT.

This clonotype was seen repeatedly, ten times or more. As DNA, the CDR3 is TGTGCCAGCAGGTCATTTGCGGGAGTACCTGACGAGCAGTACTTC. It encodes CASRSFAGVPDEQYF. The chain couples TRBV6-1 to TRBJ2-7, with TRBD2 matching 7 bases. The germline V gene has CDR1 MNHNS and CDR2 SASEGT. Germline trimming cut 6 bases from V and 5 bases from J; bases unmatched to any gene: 13. There are 15 residues in the CDR3.

J is TRBJ1-2 and V is TRBV3-1; 9 bases fit TRBD1. Germline assignment: CDR1 LGHDT and CDR2 YNNKEL (reference sequence). CDR3 length: 16 amino acids. V shed 0 bases and J 4 bases; nucleotides not matched to a gene: 6. The CDR3 bases are TGTGCCAGCAGCCAAGATCTCCCGGGACAGGGCTATGGCTACACCTTC. Its protein is CASSQDLPGQGYGYTF.

This clonotype appeared a single time. A read error may account for a junction end that differs from germline. The chain carries TRBV28 and TRBJ2-5; D not certain. The CDR3 runs 13 residues. The germline V gene has CDR1 MDHEN and CDR2 SYDVKM. The chain's CDR3 is CASSSREQEIQYF. In DNA form, the CDR3 reads TGTGCCAGCAGTTCTCGAGAACAAGAGATCCAGTACTTC.